This T cell receptor (beta chain) is drawn from a study of blood T cell repertoires in COVID-19 (TCRdb year 2020). General notes on the study: The collaborator samples originated in the United States, Italy and Spain and spanned the acute and convalescent phases of COVID-19. The material from the prospective study consisted of cDNA or gDNA derived from T cells, B-cell-depleted T cells, or PBMCs. The dataset comprised deeply sampled blood TCRbeta repertoires from subjects exposed to, actively infected with, or recovered from COVID-19. The repertoires were made available in a free public database intended to serve as a resource for research on the immune response to SARS-CoV-2. The samples were drawn from the first 160 participants of the ongoing ImmuneRACE study and from more than 1,000 subjects provided by 6 global collaborators. Nearly every sample came with metadata listing a de-identified subject ID, COVID-19 status, age in years and sex. Where available, HLA class I and class II types were obtained from metadata supplied by the sample provider rather than from assay-based typing.

TCRbeta CDR3 regions were amplified from genomic DNA by means of the immunoSEQ Assay, a bias-controlled multiplex PCR. Turning to the authors' computational methods: Within the assay, amplification of reference gene primers was used to estimate how many nucleated cells each sample contained. Sequence reads were collapsed and filtered to measure the absolute abundance of every unique TCRbeta CDR3 rearrangement. Productive Simpson clonality was computed per sample as the square root of Simpson's diversity index over productive rearrangements. The immuneACCESS repertoire file appears here via TCRdb, limited to in-frame rearrangements. These files lack a portion of the clones; in checked studies, under half of the deficit traces to unresolved V genes, and the cause of the others is not known. V, J and clone size were drawn from that table, and D and trimming were deduced from the DNA. This sample holds about 300,000 clones; 70% to 90% were observed only once. The ten largest clonotypes hold approximately 5.3% of the sample.

CDR1 and CDR2, looked up from the germline V gene (reference sequence), are LNHDA and SQIVND. Trimming costs V 7 bases and J 0 bases, and their ends lie 24 bases apart. Counted from cysteine to phenylalanine, this CDR3 has 18 amino acids. Solely the CDR3 DNA is kept, with 54 bases framed from the first base. Overall results and qualifications from the work: The amount of clinical and demographic metadata varied by source and participant and was provided uncurated.

In the prospective study, participants were about 18 to 100 years old, resided in around 25 geographic areas of the United States, and were enrolled through a virtual design. To assign participants to cohorts, the prospective study relied on clinical history that participants themselves reported in a screening survey and a study questionnaire. Recovered participants in ImmuneRACE Cohort 3 were defined by two consecutive negative NP/OP PCR tests, clearance by a healthcare professional, or resolution of symptoms. In the prospective study, mobile phlebotomists collected whole blood, serum and a nasopharyngeal or oropharyngeal swab from each participant. Additional blood draws and questionnaires over an approximately 2-month period could optionally be provided by prospective study participants. Before DNA extraction, prospective study blood samples were shipped either frozen or at room temperature.

Points on this clone: The antigen this receptor binds is unknown. Base qualities are not recorded, but no much larger clone differs from it by a single base.

Material: PBMCs or T cells enriched from blood (not recorded which). The chain joins TRBV19 to TRBJ1-1; TRBD1 might be the D gene, on 6 matching bases. The source is a woman aged 25-40 years who had recovered from COVID-19. The CDR3 protein: CASNPPRQGRTLNTEAFF. The nucleotide sequence reads TGTGCCAGTAACCCGCCTAGGCAGGGGCGGACCCTGAACACTGAAGCTTTCTTT.